This T cell receptor (beta chain) was sequenced for a study of beta chain features in type 1 diabetes. Study outcomes and limitations: Sampled from patients, naive, central memory and Treg TCRB repertoires appeared more similar than those sampled from healthy donors. PCR could preferentially amplify shorter templates, alike in patients and controls. The influence of HLA type on TCRB rearrangement stayed undetermined.

The V gene end was trimmed by 2 bases and the J gene end by 7 bases; junction bases not matched to a gene: 3. The germline gives CDR1 ENHRY, CDR2 SYGVKD. The CDR3 sequence is 14 residues long. Turning to this clone: Antigen unknown.

The entirety of the isolated RNA underwent reverse transcription, so expressed TCRB transcripts were sequenced. Regulatory, naive and central memory T cell samples averaged around 3.9 million reads. The data were produced by immunoSEQ multiplex PCR, yet TCRdb's version contains in-frame clones alone and is incomplete. The profile shows 150,000 to 190,000 clones, around 10% of them singletons. The origin of this receptor is a young man in good health. The rearrangement joins TRBV10-3 to TRBJ1-3, with 9 positions matching TRBD1. The source material was central memory CD4+ T cells from blood. As DNA, the CDR3 is TGTGCCATCAGTGAGGGACAGGGGTTCAACACCATATATTTT. It specifies CAISEGQGFNTIYF.